These 9 T cell receptor beta chains originate from one sample sequenced in a study of blood T cell repertoires in COVID-19. Assay: immunoSEQ multiplex PCR; the TCRdb copy retains only in-frame clones and omits some. This table has around 250,000 clones, around 89% appearing once. Input material: PBMCs or T cells enriched from blood (not recorded which). The source is a woman in her thirties who had recovered from COVID-19.

The V gene is TRBV29-1, the J gene TRBJ1-1; D is unresolved. CDR3 length: 13 amino acids. The V gene lost 4 bases and the J gene lost 2 bases, with 11 bases spanning the gap. Germline V gene data show CDR1 as SQVTM and CDR2 as ANQGSEA. This CDR3 reads CSVGVAANTEAFF. CDR3 DNA: TGCAGCGTTGGAGTTGCGGCTAACACTGAAGCTTTCTTT.

The gene calls are TRBV7-9 and TRBJ1-5; D is possibly TRBD1 (6 bases). Trimming took 1 base from V and 3 from J, leaving 13 bases between them. Per germline, CDR1 SEHNR and CDR2 FQNEAQ (reference sequence). The CDR3 contains 16 residues. CDR3 residues: CASSLGTGRVNQPQHF. Written as DNA, the CDR3 is TGTGCCAGCAGCTTAGGAACAGGGCGAGTCAATCAGCCCCAGCATTTT.

The V call is TRBV7-9, the J call TRBJ1-4; D is perhaps TRBD1 (5 bases). V gave up 3 bases and J gave up 0 bases, with 8 bases separating them. The CDR3 length is 15 residues. Germline V lookup: CDR1 SEHNR, CDR2 FQNEAQ (reference sequence). The CDR3 region has the DNA TGTGCCAGCAGCTTTTGGGGCGCAACTAATGAAAAACTGTTTTTT. This encodes CASSFWGATNEKLFF.

The rearrangement uses TRBV7-2 and TRBJ2-7; 7 nucleotides align to TRBD1. CDR3 length equals 15 residues. With V trimmed by 6 bases and J by 0 bases, 8 bases remained unmatched. Germline V gene data show CDR1 as SGHTA and CDR2 as FQGNSA. The CDR3 coding sequence is TGTGCCAGCAGTGTTTCGCCAGGGGGCTCCTACGAGCAGTACTTC. Encoded protein: CASSVSPGGSYEQYF.

V is TRBV11-2 and J is TRBJ2-1, with 7 positions matching TRBD2. The CDR3 runs to 14 residues. The V gene's germline CDR1 is SGHAT and CDR2 FQNNGV. V shed 0 bases, J shed 9 bases, and the junction held 5 bases outside the gene matches. As DNA, the CDR3 is TGTGCCAGCAGCTTAGAGGCGGGAGTGGCTGAGCAGTTCTTC. This translates into CASSLEAGVAEQFF.

This clone was seen just once. The rearrangement links TRBV2 to TRBJ1-1; unclear D gene. The V end lost 4 bases, the J end lost 0 bases, and 9 bases lay between the germline ends. The germline V gene encodes CDR1 SNHLY and CDR2 FYNNEI. The CDR3 spans 14 residues. In DNA form, the CDR3 reads TGTGCCAGCAGTGTATCGAACATGAACACTGAAGCTTTCTTT. It encodes CASSVSNMNTEAFF.

A single count supports this clone. J is TRBJ2-7 and V is TRBV10-1; 14 bases align to TRBD2. The CDR3 consists of 14 residues. Germline CDR1 reads WNHNN; CDR2 reads SYGVQD (reference sequence). The J segment lost 3 bases and the V segment lost 6 bases, leaving 1 base of the junction unmatched. This CDR3 reads CASRGLAGVYEQYF. In DNA, the CDR3 is TGCGCCAGCAGGGGACTAGCGGGGGTCTACGAGCAGTACTTC.

The rearrangement uses TRBV14 and TRBJ2-2, with D possibly TRBD1 on 6 matching bases. V was pared by 2 bases and J by 4 bases, with 11 bases between. Germline assignment: CDR1 SGHDN and CDR2 FVKESK. The CDR3 runs 15 residues. Here the CDR3 DNA reads TGTGCCAGCAGCCAAATGGGGGCGGGCACCGGGGAGCTGTTTTTT. Protein: CASSQMGAGTGELFF. Full variable domain (remainder filled in from reference TRBV14 and TRBJ2-2): EAGVTQFPSHSVIEKGQTVTLRCDPISGHDNLYWYRRVMGKEIKFLLHFVKESKQDESGMPNNRFLAERTGGTYSTLKVQPAELEDSGVYFCASSQMGAGTGELFFGEGSRLTVL.

This clone was recorded only once. The V call is TRBV28, the J call TRBJ2-1; 9 positions match TRBD2. The CDR3 consists of 15 residues. V lost 3 bases and J lost 6; bases outside the gene matches: 6. CDR1 and CDR2 (germline): MDHEN, SYDVKM. The CDR3 nucleotides are TGTGCCAGCAGTTTGGCAGCGGGAGGTCTCAATGAGCAGTTCTTC. This gives the protein CASSLAAGGLNEQFF. The variable domain in full, completed from reference TRBV28 and TRBJ2-1, reads DVKVTQSSRYLVKRTGEKVFLECVQDMDHENMFWYRQDPGLGLRLIYFSYDVKMKEKGDIPEGYSVSREKKERFSLILESASTNQTSMYLCASSLAAGGLNEQFFGPGTRLTVL.